This T cell receptor (beta chain) was identified in a study of naive CD8 T cells in extremely preterm neonates. Findings of the study overall: Term neonates 0.4%, young children 0.03%, adults roughly 0.0095%; preterm neonates shared 2.5% to 3%. Compared with all age groups, preterm neonates showed less repertoire richness. Preterm CDR3s were shorter than older groups', with fewer N additions and less trimming.

Elective cesarean births at 37-41 weeks, without labor or membrane rupture, supplied the cord blood. The J segment lost 4 bases and the V segment lost 0 bases, leaving 5 bases of the junction unmatched. Germline lookup yields CDR1 SGDLS and CDR2 YYNGEE. The CDR3 extends over 15 amino acids. In regard to this clone: Antigen unknown.

The assay was immunoSEQ multiplex PCR, and TCRdb's table has in-frame clones only and misses some. The table has about 4,900 clones, roughly 97% seen once. What was sequenced was naive CD8+ T cells from cord blood. This rearrangement joins TRBV9 to TRBJ2-7, with TRBD2 identical over 9 bases. The TCR sequence derives from a newborn in good health. This CDR3 is CASSVEVTSGYEQYF. The CDR3 coding sequence is TGTGCCAGCAGCGTAGAGGTGACTAGCGGTTACGAGCAGTACTTC.